This T cell receptor (beta chain) was recorded in a study of human T cells and chemical hapten exposure. Each CDR3 protein is one row after TCRdb ran MiXCR on the RACE reads. The data contain about 260,000 distinct CDR3 sequences, approximately 8.6% of them singletons. Germline-derived CDR1 and CDR2 are MDHEN and SYDVKM. After removal of 6 bases from V and 2 bases from J, the junction contained 10 bases not matched to a gene. The CDR3 totals 16 residues. Documented time point: pre-sensitization, week 0. Indicated treatment: therapeutic diphenylcyclopropenone sensitization with weekly scalp DPC. At patch-test visits, sampling came before the patch test.

The TCR originated in a middle-aged woman with alopecia areata. Some clones in this sample may be carry-over from other donors' samples. This sample comprised whole blood, obtained in connection with sensitization to the hapten diphenylcyclopropenone (DPC). This sequence joins TRBV28 and TRBJ2-1; TRBD2 aligns across 7 bases. The CDR3 bases are TGTGCCAGCAGAGGACAAGGACTAGGGACCTACAATGAGCAGTTCTTC. Its protein product is CASRGQGLGTYNEQFF. The variable domain in full, with the rest retrieved from reference TRBV28 and TRBJ2-1, is DVKVTQSSRYLVKRTGEKVFLECVQDMDHENMFWYRQDPGLGLRLIYFSYDVKMKEKGDIPEGYSVSREKKERFSLILESASTNQTSMYLCASRGQGLGTYNEQFFGPGTRLTVL.